The following is a T cell receptor (beta chain) sequence with its context. Profiled with immunoSEQ multiplex PCR; TCRdb holds only in-frame clones, not every one. The sample includes approximately 150,000 clones, about 92% of them seen just once. This record comes from a study of blood T cell repertoires in COVID-19. Study details: Nucleic acid was either cDNA or gDNA, and it came from T cells, B-cell-depleted T cells, or PBMCs.

The V end was cut by 0 bases, the J end by 0 bases, with 6 bases between. Per germline, CDR1 SGHRS and CDR2 YFSETQ. CDR3 size: 14 residues. This clonotype originated in a human donor in a cohort sampled during active COVID-19. Sequencing input: peripheral blood. The rearrangement links TRBV5-1 to TRBJ1-1; the D is unclear. The CDR3 is CASSLDSLNTEAFF. The CDR3 region has the DNA TGCGCCAGCAGCTTGGACAGCTTGAACACTGAAGCTTTCTTT.